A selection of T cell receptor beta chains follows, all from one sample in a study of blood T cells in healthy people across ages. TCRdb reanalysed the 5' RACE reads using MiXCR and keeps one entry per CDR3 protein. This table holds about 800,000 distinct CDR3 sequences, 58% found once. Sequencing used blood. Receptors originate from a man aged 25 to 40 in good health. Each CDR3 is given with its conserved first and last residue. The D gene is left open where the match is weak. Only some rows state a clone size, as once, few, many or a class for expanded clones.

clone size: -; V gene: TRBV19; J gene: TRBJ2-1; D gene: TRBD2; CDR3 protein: CASSRNPGTRGTDNEQFF; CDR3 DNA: TGTGCCAGTAGCCGGAACCCCGGGACTAGGGGGACGGACAATGAGCAGTTCTTC
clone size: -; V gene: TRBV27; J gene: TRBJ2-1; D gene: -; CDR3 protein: CASSPYPRTNNEQFF; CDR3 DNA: TGCGCCAGCAGTCCTTACCCGCGGACCAACAATGAGCAGTTCTTC
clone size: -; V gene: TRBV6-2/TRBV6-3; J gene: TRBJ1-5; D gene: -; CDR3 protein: CASSYGQPNQPQHF; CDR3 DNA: TGTGCCAGCAGTTACGGGCAGCCAAATCAGCCCCAGCATTTT
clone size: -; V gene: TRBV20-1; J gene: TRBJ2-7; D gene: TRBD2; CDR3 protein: CSAKLAGGPIEQYF; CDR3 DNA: TGCAGTGCTAAACTAGCGGGAGGGCCCATCGAGCAGTACTTC
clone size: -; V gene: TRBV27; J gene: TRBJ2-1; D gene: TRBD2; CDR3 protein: CATLTSGHSYNEQFF; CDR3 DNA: TGTGCCACCCTGACTAGCGGCCACTCCTACAATGAGCAGTTCTTC
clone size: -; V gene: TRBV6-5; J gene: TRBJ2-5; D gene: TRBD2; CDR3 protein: CASSYRTSPRLYQETQYF; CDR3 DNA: TGTGCCAGCAGTTATCGGACTAGCCCTCGACTGTACCAAGAGACCCAGTACTTC
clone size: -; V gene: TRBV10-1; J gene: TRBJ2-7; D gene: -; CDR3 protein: CASSESRRSSSEQYF; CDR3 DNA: TGCGCCAGCAGTGAGTCGAGAAGGTCAAGCTCCGAGCAGTACTTC
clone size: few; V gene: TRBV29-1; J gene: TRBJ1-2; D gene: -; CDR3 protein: CSAQSNYGYTF; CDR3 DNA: TGCAGCGCCCAATCTAACTATGGCTACACCTTC
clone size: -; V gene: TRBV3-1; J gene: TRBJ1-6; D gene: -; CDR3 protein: CASSHPGGANSPLHF; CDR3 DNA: TGTGCCAGCAGCCACCCCGGGGGAGCCAATTCACCCCTCCACTTT
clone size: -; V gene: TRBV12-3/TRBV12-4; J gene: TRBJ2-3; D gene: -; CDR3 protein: CASSPTELRTIPFTDTQYF; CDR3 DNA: TGTGCCAGCAGTCCAACGGAACTCAGGACAATCCCTTTCACAGATACGCAGTATTTT
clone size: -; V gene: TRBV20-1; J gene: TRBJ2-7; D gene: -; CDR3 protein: CSAKGGSYEQYF; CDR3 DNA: TGCAGTGCTAAGGGGGGGAGCTACGAGCAGTACTTC
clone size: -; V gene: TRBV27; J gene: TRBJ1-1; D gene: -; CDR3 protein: CASSYVWNTEAFF; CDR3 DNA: TGTGCCAGCAGTTATGTTTGGAACACTGAAGCTTTCTTT
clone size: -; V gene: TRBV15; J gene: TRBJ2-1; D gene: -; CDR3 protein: CATARDSYEQFF; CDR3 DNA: TGTGCCACCGCACGGGATAGCTATGAGCAGTTCTTC
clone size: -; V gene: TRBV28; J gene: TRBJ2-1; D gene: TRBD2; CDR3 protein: CASSLSGMSSYNEQFF; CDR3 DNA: TGTGCCAGCAGCCTTAGCGGGATGAGCTCCTACAATGAGCAGTTCTTC
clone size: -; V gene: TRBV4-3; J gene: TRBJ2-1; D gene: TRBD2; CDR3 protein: CASSQDLTSGHHEQFF; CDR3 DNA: TGCGCCAGCAGCCAAGATCTTACTAGCGGCCACCATGAGCAGTTCTTC
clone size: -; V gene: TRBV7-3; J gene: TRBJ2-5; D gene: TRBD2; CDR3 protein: CASSLLAGRGETQYF; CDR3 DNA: TGTGCCAGCAGCTTACTAGCGGGGAGAGGGGAGACCCAGTACTTC
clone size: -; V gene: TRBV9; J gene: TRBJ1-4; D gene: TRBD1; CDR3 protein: CASSVESGDRDEKLFF; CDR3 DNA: TGTGCCAGCAGCGTAGAATCAGGGGACAGAGATGAAAAACTGTTTTTT
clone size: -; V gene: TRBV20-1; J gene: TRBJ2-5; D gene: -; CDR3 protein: CSARDPTRGVGETQYF; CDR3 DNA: TGCAGTGCTAGAGATCCGACAAGAGGGGTCGGTGAGACCCAGTACTTC
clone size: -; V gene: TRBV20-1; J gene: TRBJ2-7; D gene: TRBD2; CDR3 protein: CSARRREAYYEQYF; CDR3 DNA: TGCAGTGCTAGACGGCGGGAGGCCTACTACGAGCAGTACTTC
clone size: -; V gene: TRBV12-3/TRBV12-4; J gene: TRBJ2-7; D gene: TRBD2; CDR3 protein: CASSFSGGPLAYEQYF; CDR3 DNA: TGTGCCAGCAGTTTTAGCGGGGGGCCGTTGGCCTACGAGCAGTACTTC
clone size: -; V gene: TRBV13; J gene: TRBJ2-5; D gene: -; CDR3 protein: CASRLGLGTQYF; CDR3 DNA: TGTGCCAGCAGACTAGGGCTGGGGACCCAGTACTTC
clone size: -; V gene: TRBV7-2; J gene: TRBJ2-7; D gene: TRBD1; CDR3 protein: CASSRSSGGREQYF; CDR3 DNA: TGTGCCAGCAGCCGCAGCTCAGGGGGCCGGGAGCAGTACTTC
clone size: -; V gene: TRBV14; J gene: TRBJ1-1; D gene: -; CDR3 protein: CASSQDPLRTLMNTEAFF; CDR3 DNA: TGTGCCAGCAGCCAAGATCCGCTTAGGACACTGATGAACACTGAAGCTTTCTTT
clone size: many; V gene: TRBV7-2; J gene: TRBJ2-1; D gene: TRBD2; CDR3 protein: CASSFFSGEGNEQFF; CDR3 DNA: TGTGCCAGCAGCTTCTTTAGCGGGGAGGGGAATGAGCAGTTCTTC
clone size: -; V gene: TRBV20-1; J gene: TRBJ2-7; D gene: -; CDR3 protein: CSAAGAYEQYF; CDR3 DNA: TGCAGTGCTGCCGGGGCCTACGAGCAGTACTTC
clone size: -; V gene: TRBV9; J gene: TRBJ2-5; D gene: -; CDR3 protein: CASLKTQYF; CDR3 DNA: TGTGCCAGCTTAAAGACCCAGTACTTC
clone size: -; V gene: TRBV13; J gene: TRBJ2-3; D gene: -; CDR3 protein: CASSATGMEDTQYF; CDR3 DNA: TGTGCCAGCAGCGCAACAGGGATGGAAGATACGCAGTATTTT
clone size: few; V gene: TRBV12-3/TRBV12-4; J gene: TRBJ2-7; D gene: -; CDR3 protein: CASSLRGLTYEQYF; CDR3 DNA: TGTGCCAGCAGTTTACGAGGGCTGACCTACGAGCAGTACTTC
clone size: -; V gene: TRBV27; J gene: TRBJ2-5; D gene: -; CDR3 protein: CASRGVEETQYF; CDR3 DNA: TGTGCCAGCAGAGGGGTTGAAGAGACCCAGTACTTC
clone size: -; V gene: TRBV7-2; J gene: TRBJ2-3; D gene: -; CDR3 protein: CASSSRSSTDTQYF; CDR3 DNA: TGTGCCAGCAGCTCCCGATCTAGCACAGATACGCAGTATTTT
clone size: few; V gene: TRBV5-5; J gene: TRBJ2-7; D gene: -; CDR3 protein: CASSLKPEAYEQYF; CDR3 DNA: TGTGCCAGCAGCCTGAAACCTGAGGCCTACGAGCAGTACTTC
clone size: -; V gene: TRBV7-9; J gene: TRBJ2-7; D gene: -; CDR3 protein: CAIEGDKPAGEQYF; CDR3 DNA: TGTGCCATCGAGGGGGACAAGCCGGCTGGTGAGCAGTACTTC
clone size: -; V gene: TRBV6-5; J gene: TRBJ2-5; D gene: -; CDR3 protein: CASSTHRGKFRETQYF; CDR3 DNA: TGTGCCAGCAGTACACACCGGGGCAAGTTTCGGGAGACCCAGTACTTC
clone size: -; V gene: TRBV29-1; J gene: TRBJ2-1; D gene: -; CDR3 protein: CSVEGIANLLFF; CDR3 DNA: TGCAGCGTTGAAGGTATAGCGAACCTCCTGTTCTTC
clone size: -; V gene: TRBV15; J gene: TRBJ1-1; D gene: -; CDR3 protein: CATSRARGFYTEAFF; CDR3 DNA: TGTGCCACCAGCAGAGCCCGAGGGTTTTACACTGAAGCTTTCTTT